This entry is about one T cell receptor (beta chain). The data derive from a study of blood T cell dynamics during melanoma immunotherapy. Study-wide context: Standard first-line treatment here was pembrolizumab or nivolumab plus ipilimumab in metastatic melanoma.

The CDR3 contains 17 residues. Germline lookup yields CDR1 MDHEN and CDR2 SYDVKM. Trimming left V 2 bases short and J 3 bases short, with 19 bases between. The sample's time point: week 3, after first cycle of checkpoint inhibitor. One draw preceded checkpoint blockade; another followed its first cycle at week 3. Response was assessed by RECIST 1.1 at 12 weeks, except a couple of rapid progressors. Produced via immunoSEQ multiplex PCR; TCRdb's table is partial and in-frame only. The sample consists of some 11,000 clones, 75% to 90% of them appearing once. This clonotype originated in a human donor with melanoma. The input for sequencing was blood, taken from a patient treated with checkpoint blockade. This chain uses TRBV28 with TRBJ1-1; D ambiguous. CDR3 region: CASSLPVDDAEDTEAFF. CDR3 coding DNA: TGTGCCAGCAGTTTACCCGTAGATGATGCTGAAGACACTGAAGCTTTCTTT.